This record looks at one T cell receptor (beta chain) sequence and its context. The data stem from a study of blood T cells in healthy people across ages. The germline V gene has CDR1 MNHEY and CDR2 SVGEGT. V dropped 6 bases and J dropped 5; count of bases not matched to a gene: 4. The CDR3 has 13 amino acids. It was with a sample-barcoded 5' primer and a J-beta primer mix that a second PCR of roughly 7 to 12 cycles was run. TCRdb ran MiXCR on the 5' RACE reads and lists one entry per CDR3 protein. The sample comprises 700,000 to 950,000 distinct CDR3 sequences, approximately 43% of which are singletons, and more than 20% rests with the top ten.

Material for sequencing was blood. This receptor was taken from a woman aged 60-75 years in good health. The chain uses TRBV6-2 or TRBV6-3 and TRBJ1-2, with TRBD1 identical over 9 bases. CDR3 protein: CASRYRGLYGYTF. The CDR3 region has the DNA TGTGCCAGCAGATACAGGGGGCTTTATGGCTACACCTTC.